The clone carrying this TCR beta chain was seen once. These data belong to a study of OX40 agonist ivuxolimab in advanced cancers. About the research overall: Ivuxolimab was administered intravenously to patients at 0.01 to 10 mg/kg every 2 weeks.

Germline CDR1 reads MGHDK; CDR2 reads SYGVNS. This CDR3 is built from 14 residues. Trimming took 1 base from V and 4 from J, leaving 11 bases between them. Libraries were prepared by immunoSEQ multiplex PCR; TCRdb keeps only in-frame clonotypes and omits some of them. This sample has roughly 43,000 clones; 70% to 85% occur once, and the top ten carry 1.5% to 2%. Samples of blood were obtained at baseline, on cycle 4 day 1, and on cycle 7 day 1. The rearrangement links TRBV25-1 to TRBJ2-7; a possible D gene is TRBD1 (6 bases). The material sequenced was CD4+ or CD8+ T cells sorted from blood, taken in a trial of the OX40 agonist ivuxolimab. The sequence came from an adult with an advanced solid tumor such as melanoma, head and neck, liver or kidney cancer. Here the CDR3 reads CASSESGVLYEQYF. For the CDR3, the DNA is TGTGCCAGCAGTGAATCAGGGGTTTTGTACGAGCAGTACTTC.